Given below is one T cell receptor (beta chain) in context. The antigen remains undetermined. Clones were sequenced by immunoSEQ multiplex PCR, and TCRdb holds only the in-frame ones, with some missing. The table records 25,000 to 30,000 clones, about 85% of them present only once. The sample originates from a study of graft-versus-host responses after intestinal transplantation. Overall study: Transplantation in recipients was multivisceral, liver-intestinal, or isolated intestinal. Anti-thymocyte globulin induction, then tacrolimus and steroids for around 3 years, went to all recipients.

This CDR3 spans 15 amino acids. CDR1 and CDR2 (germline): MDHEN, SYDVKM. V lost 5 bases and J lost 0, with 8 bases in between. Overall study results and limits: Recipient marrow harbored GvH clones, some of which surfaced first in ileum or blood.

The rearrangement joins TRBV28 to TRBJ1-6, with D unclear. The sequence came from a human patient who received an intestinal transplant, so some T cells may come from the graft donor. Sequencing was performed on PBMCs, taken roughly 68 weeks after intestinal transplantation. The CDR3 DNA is TGTGCCAGCAGTCTCAAGAGCTCCTATAATTCACCCCTCCACTTT. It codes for CASSLKSSYNSPLHF.